The rows below give T cell receptor beta chains drawn from one sample of a study of blood T cell repertoires in COVID-19. Sequencing used immunoSEQ multiplex PCR; TCRdb keeps in-frame clones, though not all of them. The repertoire has roughly 280,000 clones, roughly 86% of them found once; the top ten carry 1.5% to 2%. The sample taken for sequencing was PBMCs or T cells enriched from blood (not recorded which). The origin of the receptors is a woman aged 60 to 75 who had recovered from COVID-19. Each CDR3 is given with its conserved first and last residue. D genes are given only for firm matches. Expanded clones get a size class; other rows say once, few or many, or leave the size out.

v_call	j_call	clone_size	d_call	cdr3_aa	cdr3_nt
TRBV7-2	TRBJ2-1	once	TRBD2	CASSFPRNTSGHYNEQFF	TGTGCCAGCAGCTTCCCCAGGAATACTAGCGGACACTACAATGAGCAGTTCTTC
TRBV10-1	TRBJ1-1	once	-	CASSDRGNTEAFF	TGCGCCAGCAGTGACAGGGGGAACACTGAAGCTTTCTTT
TRBV10-3	TRBJ1-1	once	TRBD1	CAMGTGTEAFF	TGTGCCATGGGGACAGGCACTGAAGCTTTCTTT
TRBV27	TRBJ1-5	-	TRBD1	CASSGGGVQPQHF	TGTGCCAGCAGTGGAGGGGGCGTTCAGCCCCAGCATTTT
TRBV19	TRBJ2-1	-	TRBD2	CASSISGVNEQFF	TGTGCCAGTAGTATAAGCGGGGTAAATGAGCAGTTCTTC
TRBV7-9	TRBJ2-7	once	TRBD1	CASSTRQGSPGEQYF	TGTGCCAGCAGCACTCGACAGGGGAGTCCGGGGGAGCAGTACTTC
TRBV7-7	TRBJ2-3	few	TRBD2	CASSFLAGGPGTDTQYF	TGTGCTAGCAGCTTCCTAGCGGGAGGGCCCGGCACAGATACGCAGTATTTT
TRBV2	TRBJ1-1	-	-	CASSVYGRNTEAFF	TGTGCCAGCAGTGTGTACGGGAGAAATACTGAAGCTTTCTTT
TRBV9	TRBJ2-5	-	TRBD2	CASSGYSGGLYQETQYF	TGTGCCAGCAGCGGGTATAGCGGGGGCCTTTACCAAGAGACCCAGTACTTC
TRBV2	TRBJ1-2	-	TRBD1	CASVGTGFYGYTF	TGTGCCAGCGTAGGGACAGGGTTCTATGGCTACACCTTC
TRBV6-1	TRBJ1-5	-	-	CASSDIHFYQPQHF	TGTGCCAGCAGTGATATCCACTTTTATCAGCCCCAGCATTTT
TRBV30	TRBJ1-4	-	-	CAWSGGSGEKLFF	TGTGCCTGGAGTGGGGGTAGCGGTGAAAAACTGTTTTTT
TRBV6-5	TRBJ1-2	-	TRBD1	CASRSGTGRMDTF	TGTGCCAGCAGAAGCGGGACAGGGCGGATGGACACCTTC
TRBV3-1/TRBV3-2	TRBJ2-5	-	TRBD2	CASSQGGLTQETQYF	TGTGCCAGCAGCCAAGGGGGACTAACCCAAGAGACCCAGTACTTC
TRBV7-9	TRBJ1-1	few	-	CASRQGTEAFF	TGTGCCAGCAGGCAGGGCACTGAAGCTTTCTTT